This T cell receptor beta chain was captured in a study of early stage breast cancer tumors. This table comes from immunoSEQ multiplex PCR, and its TCRdb copy is limited to in-frame clones, with some not included. The sample records some 14,000 clones, about four fifths being singletons. The CDR3 is made up of 15 amino acids. Trimming took off 3 bases at V and 2 bases at J, with 11 bases between the two ends. Germline CDR1 reads MDHEN; CDR2 reads SYDVKM. The chain joins TRBV28 to TRBJ1-5; the D gene is possibly TRBD1 (6 bases). Sequencing used normal breast tissue next to the tumor. The clonotype was recovered from a person aged 50-59 years with breast cancer. DNA of the CDR3: TGTGCCAGCAGTTTTGGGGGGGCCCGCAATCAGCCCCAGCATTTT. Translation: CASSFGGARNQPQHF. The full variable domain, with the rest looked up from reference TRBV28 and TRBJ1-5, is DVKVTQSSRYLVKRTGEKVFLECVQDMDHENMFWYRQDPGLGLRLIYFSYDVKMKEKGDIPEGYSVSREKKERFSLILESASTNQTSMYLCASSFGGARNQPQHFGDGTRLSIL.